These 10 T cell receptor beta chains share one sample of origin, sequenced in a study of T cell clonality in common variable immunodeficiency. Assay: immunoSEQ multiplex PCR; the TCRdb copy retains only in-frame clones and omits some. There are around 57,000 clones in the sample, none observed a single time. The sample taken for sequencing was peripheral blood mononuclear cells. The receptors come from a person aged 18 to 75 in good health.

At least ten counts were recorded for this clone. Read data end 3 residues before the CDR3 end; the end is taken from the germline J gene. The V and J genes are TRBV20-1 and TRBJ2-3; 9 nucleotides align to TRBD1. V lost 6 bases, J lost 1 base, and 8 bases stayed unmatched. Germline-derived CDR1 and CDR2 are DFQATT and SNEGSKA (reference sequence). This CDR3 spans 15 amino acids. The sequenced CDR3 bases are TGCAGTGCACAGACAGGGGGTATCGGCACAGATACG. Translated, it gives CSAQTGGIGTDT. The entire CDR3 protein reads CSAQTGGIGTDTQYF.

This clone was seen many times. CDR3 DNA (partial): TGTGCCAGCAGTGACCCCATGGCTAGTGGGTTGAACGAG. Protein: CASSDPMASGLNE. From start to end, the CDR3 is CASSDPMASGLNEQYF. J is TRBJ2-7 and V is TRBV6-2 or TRBV6-3; D unclear. The read gets to within 3 residues of the CDR3 end, and the germline J gene fills in the rest. Germline loops: CDR1 MNHEY, CDR2 SVGEGT. The CDR3 has 16 residues. The V and J ends lost 5 bases and 5 bases respectively, with 22 bases between them.

This clone was seen at least ten times. The DNA ends 3 residues before the CDR3 does, and the rest of the CDR3 is filled in from the germline J gene. The chain has TRBV29-1 and TRBJ1-4; the match to TRBD1 covers 7 bases. Per germline, CDR1 SQVTM and CDR2 ANQGSEA. The CDR3 length is 12 residues. J gave up 4 bases and V 6 bases, and 2 bases lay outside the gene matches. The part of the CDR3 DNA that was read is TGCAGCGTCCGGGACAGTAATGAAAAA. Translation: CSVRDSNEK. The entire CDR3 protein is CSVRDSNEKLFF.

This clone was seen many times. This chain's CDR3 is CSALPGLAGDYNEQFF. CDR3 DNA, as far as it was read: TGCAGTGCCCTCCCTGGACTAGCGGGAGATTACAATGAG. The V and J genes are TRBV20-1 and TRBJ2-1, with 13 bases aligning to TRBD2. Read data end 3 residues before the CDR3 end; the end is taken from the germline J gene. Germline values: CDR1 DFQATT, CDR2 SNEGSKA (reference sequence). The V segment lost 6 bases and the J segment 4 bases; nucleotides outside the gene matches: 9. The CDR3 loop spans 16 amino acids.

This clone was detected ten times or more. The observed sequence ends 3 residues before the CDR3 terminus, with the missing tail filled in from the germline J gene. The rearrangement uses TRBV7-2 and TRBJ1-1; D unresolved. Per the germline V gene, CDR1 is SGHTA and CDR2 is FQGNSA. Deletions cut 3 bases from V and 0 bases from J, with 5 bases between. CDR3 size: 13 residues. The CDR3 spells CASSFQVNTEAFF. Partial CDR3 DNA: TGTGCCAGCAGCTTTCAGGTGAACACTGAA.

Ten or more counts support this clone. Read coverage stops 3 residues before the CDR3 terminus; the germline J gene supplies the remainder. The gene calls are TRBV19 and TRBJ2-7, with D possibly matching TRBD1 (6 bases). The length of the CDR3 is 13 residues. Trimming cost V 4 bases and J 4 bases, with 11 bases left between them. Germline CDR1 reads LNHDA; CDR2 reads SQIVND (reference sequence). This chain's CDR3 is CASSREQGYEQYF. The DNA read from the CDR3 is TGTGCCAGTAGTAGGGAACAGGGATACGAG.

Remarks on this clone: The CDR3 end falls 3 residues outside the read, so it is completed with the germline J gene. The chain couples TRBV30 to TRBJ2-5, with D possibly being TRBD2 (6 bases). This CDR3 has 15 amino acids. Germline CDR1 is GTSNPN and CDR2 is SVGIG (reference sequence). The V end was cut by 4 bases, the J end by 5 bases, with 20 bases between. The CDR3 sequence: CAWTLGGASKETQYF. The CDR3 bases that were read are TGTGCCTGGACCTTGGGGGGAGCTAGTAAGGAGACC.

This clone showed up many times. Read data end 3 residues before the CDR3 end; the end is taken from the germline J gene. The chain is built from TRBV30 and TRBJ1-2, with a possible D match to TRBD1 (6 bases). This CDR3 contains 13 residues. Germline lookup yields CDR1 GTSNPN and CDR2 SVGIG (reference sequence). CDR3 sequence: CAWSRDMASGYTF. CDR3 DNA (partial): TGTGCCTGGAGTCGGGACATGGCGAGCGGC.

This clone showed up just a few times. The read halts 3 residues ahead of the CDR3 end, with the missing end drawn from the germline J gene. This chain connects TRBV6-2 or TRBV6-3 to TRBJ1-5; D unclear. The CDR3 length is 12 residues. The V gene's germline CDR1 is MNHEY and CDR2 SVGEGT. CDR3 in amino acids: CASRPGGAPQHF. The CDR3 bases that were read are TGTGCCAGCAGGCCGGGTGGAGCCCCC.

There are many counts of this clone. The CDR3 is cut off 3 residues early in the read; its end comes from the germline J gene. The chain carries TRBV7-9 and TRBJ1-2; TRBD1 might be the D (5 bases). The CDR3 is made up of 14 amino acids. The germline V gene encodes CDR1 SEHNR and CDR2 FQNEAQ (reference sequence). Trimming removed 1 base from V and 6 bases from J, with 12 bases in between. This CDR3 reads CASSLVGGANGYTF. CDR3 DNA (partial): TGTGCCAGCAGCTTAGTGGGAGGGGCTAATGGC.